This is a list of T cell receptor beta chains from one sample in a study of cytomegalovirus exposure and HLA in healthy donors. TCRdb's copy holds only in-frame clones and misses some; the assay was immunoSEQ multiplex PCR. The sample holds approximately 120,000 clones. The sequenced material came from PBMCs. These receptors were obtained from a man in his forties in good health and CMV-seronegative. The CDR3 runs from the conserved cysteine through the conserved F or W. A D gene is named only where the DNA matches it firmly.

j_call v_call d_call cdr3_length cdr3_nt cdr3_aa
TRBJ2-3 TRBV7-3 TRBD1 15 TGTGCCAGCAGCTTAACGGGACAGGGGTCAGATACGCAGTATTTT CASSLTGQGSDTQYF
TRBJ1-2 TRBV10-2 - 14 TGCGCCAGCAGTGGTGACGGGCGGGGGGGAGGCTACACCTTC CASSGDGRGGGYTF
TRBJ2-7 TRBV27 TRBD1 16 TGTGCCAGCAGCCCAAAAGCCCAGACAGGGATCTACGAGCAGTACTTC CASSPKAQTGIYEQYF
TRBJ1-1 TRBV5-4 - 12 TGTGCCAGCAGCTTAAGGGACTCTGAAGCTTTCTTT CASSLRDSEAFF
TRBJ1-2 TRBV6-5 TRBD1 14 TGTGCCAGCAGACGACAGGGGGCGGCCTATGGCTACACCTTC CASRRQGAAYGYTF
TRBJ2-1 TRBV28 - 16 TGTGCCAGCAGCACAACGAGGACAGACCTATACAATGAGCAGTTCTTC CASSTTRTDLYNEQFF
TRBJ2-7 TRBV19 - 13 TGTGCCAGTAAAGGGGCCATCTCCTACGAGCAGTACTTC CASKGAISYEQYF
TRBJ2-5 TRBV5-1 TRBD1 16 TGCGCCAGCAGCTCCACTGGACAGGGGGCGCGGGAGACCCAGTACTTC CASSSTGQGARETQYF
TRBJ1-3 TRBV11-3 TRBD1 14 TGTGCCAGCAGCTTGACAGGGGCTGGAAACACCATATATTTT CASSLTGAGNTIYF
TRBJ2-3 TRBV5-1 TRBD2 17 TGCGCCAGCAGCTCCTCACTAGCGGGAGGTACCACAGATACGCAGTATTTT CASSSSLAGGTTDTQYF
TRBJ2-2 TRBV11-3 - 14 TGTGCCAGCAGGACTAGTATGGGGACCGGGGAGCTGTTTTTT CASRTSMGTGELFF
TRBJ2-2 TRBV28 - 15 TGTGCCAGCTCGGGATCCACCGGGGAGCCCGGGGAGCTGTTTTTT CASSGSTGEPGELFF
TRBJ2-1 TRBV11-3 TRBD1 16 TGTGCCAGCAGCGACCGGACAGGGGCAACATACAATGAGCAGTTCTTC CASSDRTGATYNEQFF
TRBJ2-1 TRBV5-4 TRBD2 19 TGTGCCAGCAGCCGGGCAAAGGGTGGAGGTCTAGCGGGTCACAATGAGCAGTTCTTC CASSRAKGGGLAGHNEQFF
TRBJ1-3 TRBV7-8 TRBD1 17 TGTGCCAGCAGCTTAGCTGGACAGGGGATCTCTGGAAACACCATATATTTT CASSLAGQGISGNTIYF
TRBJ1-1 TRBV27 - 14 TGTGCCAGCAGTCTCCTCACAGGGAACACTGAAGCTTTCTTT CASSLLTGNTEAFF
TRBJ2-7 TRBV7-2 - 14 TGTGCCAGCAATAAGAGGGGGGGCTCCTACGAGCAGTACTTC CASNKRGGSYEQYF
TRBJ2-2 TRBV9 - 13 TGTGCCAGCAGCGACGGGAGTACCGGGGAGCTGTTTTTT CASSDGSTGELFF
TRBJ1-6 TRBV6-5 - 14 TGTGCCAGCAGCGAGGGACATGGAAATTCACCCCTCCACTTT CASSEGHGNSPLHF
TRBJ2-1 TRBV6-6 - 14 TGTGCCAGCAGTTACTCGCGGCAGAACAATGAGCAGTTCTTC CASSYSRQNNEQFF
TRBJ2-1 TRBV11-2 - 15 TGTGCCAGCAGCTTAAGCGATAGCTCCTACAATGAGCAGTTCTTC CASSLSDSSYNEQFF
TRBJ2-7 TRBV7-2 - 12 TGTGCCAGCAGCCAGACACCCTACGAGCAGTACTTC CASSQTPYEQYF
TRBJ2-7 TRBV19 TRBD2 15 TGTGCCAGTAGTATAACGGCGGGAGGGAGGATCGAGCAGTACTTC CASSITAGGRIEQYF